Below, 27 T cell receptor beta chains from the same sample are listed, as sequenced in a study of persistence of HIV-infected CD4 T cells. The antigens these receptors bind are not known. The libraries were made with immunoSEQ version 4 in survey mode. Here immunoSEQ multiplex PCR was the method, and the copy in TCRdb shows in-frame clones only, minus some. The sample lists 35,000 to 40,000 clones; about nine tenths were seen once. This nonspecific control used anti-CD3/anti-CD28 bead stimulation of CD4+ T cells. Responding CD4+ T cells were sorted by upregulation of both CD40 ligand and CD69. This sample comprised CD4+ T cells sorted from PBMCs after roughly 18-hour stimulation, obtained from a patient who received antiretroviral therapy. These TCRs come from an adult man with HIV who was CMV-seropositive.

This clone came up once. The chain recombines TRBV25-1 with TRBJ2-3, with TRBD2 as a possible D gene (5 bases). This CDR3 has 14 amino acids. V shed 2 bases and J shed 3 bases, with 9 bases lying between them. Germline CDR1 reads MGHDK; CDR2 reads SYGVNS. CDR3 bases: TGTGCCAGCAGTGAACCGGGAAGGACAGATACGCAGTATTTT. It translates to CASSEPGRTDTQYF.

The rearrangement links TRBV30 to TRBJ1-6; D perhaps matches TRBD1 (6 bases). Trimming left V 1 base short and J 10 bases short, with 14 bases between. Germline-derived CDR1 and CDR2 are GTSNPN and SVGIG (reference sequence). This CDR3 region has 14 residues. Written as DNA, the CDR3 is TGTGCCTGGAGTGCCGACAGGCTTTACTCACCCCTCCACTTT. Amino acid sequence: CAWSADRLYSPLHF.

J is TRBJ1-1 and V is TRBV12-5; 9 nucleotides agree with TRBD1. The CDR3 contains 16 residues. J was trimmed by 3 bases and V by 6 bases; bases with no gene match: 11. Germline V gene data show CDR1 as LGHNT and CDR2 as FRNRAP. The CDR3 region is CASGAAQGALYTEAFF. The CDR3 DNA reads TGTGCTAGTGGCGCCGCACAGGGGGCTTTGTACACTGAAGCTTTCTTT.

This chain links TRBV6-1 with TRBJ1-1, with TRBD1 identical over 8 bases. The V gene's germline CDR1 is MNHNS and CDR2 SASEGT. Unmatched junction bases numbered 7, after V lost 0 bases and J lost 1 base. The CDR3 totals 17 residues. The CDR3 loop is CASSEAPTGGGNTEAFF. The CDR3 nucleotides are TGTGCCAGCAGTGAAGCCCCCACAGGGGGGGGGAACACTGAAGCTTTCTTT.

The chain recombines TRBV14 with TRBJ2-6, with 8 bases fitting TRBD1. CDR1 is SGHDN, CDR2 FVKESK, per germline. This CDR3 is 18 amino acids long. J lost 2 bases, V lost 0 bases, and 6 bases had no gene match. The CDR3 reads CASSQEGAGGAGANVLTF. DNA for the CDR3: TGTGCCAGCAGCCAAGAGGGGGCAGGGGGCGCTGGGGCCAACGTCCTGACTTTC. The variable domain in full, with the rest retrieved from reference TRBV14 and TRBJ2-6, is EAGVTQFPSHSVIEKGQTVTLRCDPISGHDNLYWYRRVMGKEIKFLLHFVKESKQDESGMPNNRFLAERTGGTYSTLKVQPAELEDSGVYFCASSQEGAGGAGANVLTFGAGSRLTVL.

The chain uses TRBV4-3 and TRBJ2-3; D may be TRBD2 (5 bases). CDR3 length: 14 amino acids. Trimming removed 5 bases from V and 2 bases from J, with 11 bases in between. From germline, CDR1 is LGHNA and CDR2 YSLEER. Here the CDR3 reads CASSYRGFTDTQYF. The CDR3 bases are TGCGCCAGCAGCTACCGAGGGTTCACAGATACGCAGTATTTT.

This clone has a single count. The chain recombines TRBV18 with TRBJ1-1; the D is unclear. Looked up from germline, CDR1 is KGHSH and CDR2 is LQKENI. The length of the CDR3 is 13 residues. V shed 3 bases and J shed 1 base, with 6 bases lying between them. The CDR3 loop reads CASSPWGNTEAFF. The CDR3, as DNA: TGTGCCAGCTCACCCTGGGGGAACACTGAAGCTTTCTTT. The variable domain in full, with the rest retrieved from reference TRBV18 and TRBJ1-1, is NAGVMQNPRHLVRRRGQEARLRCSPMKGHSHVYWYRQLPEEGLKFMVYLQKENIIDESGMPKERFSAEFPKEGPSILRIQQVVRGDSAAYFCASSPWGNTEAFFGQGTRLTVV.

J is TRBJ1-6 and V is TRBV7-6; D unresolved. This CDR3 has 13 residues. Trimming took off 6 bases at V and 4 bases at J, with 7 bases between the two ends. The germline gives CDR1 SGHVS, CDR2 FNYEAQ. DNA of the CDR3: TGTGCCAGCAGTCCCGGTTATAATTCACCCCTCCACTTT. Translated: CASSPGYNSPLHF.

The chain combines TRBV10-3 with TRBJ2-3; D possibly corresponds to TRBD1 (6 bases). This CDR3 has 14 residues. Germline CDR1 reads ENHRY; CDR2 reads SYGVKD. V lost 7 bases, J lost 0 bases, and 11 bases lay in between. This CDR3 reads CAIKGQTSTDTQYF. CDR3 nucleotide sequence: TGTGCCATCAAAGGACAGACGAGCACAGATACGCAGTATTTT.

The V call is TRBV6-5, the J call TRBJ1-5, with TRBD1 matching 7 bases. This CDR3 spans 16 amino acids. V gave up 2 bases and J gave up 5 bases; unmatched junction bases: 9. CDR1 is MNHEY, CDR2 SVGAGI, per germline. The CDR3 sequence: CASSYPGRGEDQPQHF. CDR3 sequence (DNA): TGTGCCAGCAGTTACCCCGGCAGGGGGGAGGATCAGCCCCAGCATTTT.

The V and J genes are TRBV19 and TRBJ2-3; 9 bases map to TRBD1. Germline V gene sequence: CDR1 LNHDA, CDR2 SQIVND (reference sequence). The CDR3 extends over 13 amino acids. With 10 bases clipped from V and 4 bases from J, the junction kept 6 bases outside the gene matches. CDR3 nucleotides: TGTGCCACCCGGGACAGGGTGTCAGATACGCAGTATTTT. Encoded protein: CATRDRVSDTQYF. The whole variable domain, remainder taken from reference TRBV19 and TRBJ2-3, is DGGITQSPKYLFRKEGQNVTLSCEQNLNHDAMYWYRQDPGQGLRLIYYSQIVNDFQKGDIAEGYSVSREKKESFPLTVTSAQKNPTAFYLCATRDRVSDTQYFGPGTRLTVL.

The chain carries TRBV4-1 and TRBJ1-1; D remains unclear. The CDR3 has 17 amino acids. Germline assignment: CDR1 MGHRA and CDR2 YSYEKL. With 1 base removed from V and 0 bases from J, the gap between germline ends came to 15 bases. CDR3 DNA sequence: TGCGCCAGCAGCCAAGGTTCGATAAGGGCCCTGAACACTGAAGCTTTCTTT. It codes for CASSQGSIRALNTEAFF.

The CDR3 nucleotides are TGTGCCAGCAGTTTAGAACGGAACTATGGCTACACCTTC. This encodes CASSLERNYGYTF. V gene TRBV27 combines with J gene TRBJ1-2; D remains unclear. CDR3 length equals 13 residues. V shed 2 bases and J shed 2 bases, with 6 bases lying between them. Looked up from germline, CDR1 is MNHEY and CDR2 is SMNVEV (reference sequence).

The genes are TRBV6-5 and TRBJ1-2; 9 bases are shared with TRBD1. The V gene end was trimmed by 7 bases and the J gene end by 5 bases; junction bases not matched to a gene: 5. The CDR3 spans 13 residues. Germline V gene data show CDR1 as MNHEY and CDR2 as SVGAGI. Here the CDR3 DNA reads TGTGCCAGCAAGCCAGGACAGGGGTATGGCTACACCTTC. Protein: CASKPGQGYGYTF.

This clone has just one count. The chain combines TRBV4-1 with TRBJ1-4, with 8 bases lining up with TRBD1. J gave up 7 bases and V 0 bases, and 1 base lay outside the gene matches. CDR3 length: 14 amino acids. Germline loops: CDR1 MGHRA, CDR2 YSYEKL. CDR3 nucleotide sequence: TGCGCCAGCAGCCAAGACAGGGGGCGTGAAAAACTGTTTTTT. This encodes CASSQDRGREKLFF.

J is TRBJ2-3 and V is TRBV5-1; 9 nucleotides match TRBD2. Germline V gives CDR1 SGHRS, CDR2 YFSETQ. This CDR3 comprises 14 residues. V dropped 4 bases and J dropped 7; count of bases not matched to a gene: 7. CDR3 in amino acids: CASSLWTSENTQYF. CDR3 coding DNA: TGCGCCAGCAGCCTATGGACTAGCGAGAATACGCAGTATTTT.

The chain is built from TRBV19 and TRBJ1-2, with D perhaps TRBD1 (5 bases). Trimming removed 1 base from V and 7 bases from J, with 16 bases in between. The germline V gene encodes CDR1 LNHDA and CDR2 SQIVND (reference sequence). There are 15 residues in the CDR3. The CDR3, as DNA: TGTGCCAGTAGTATAGTGAGGGGCGGGACCTCTGGCTACACCTTC. Encoded protein: CASSIVRGGTSGYTF.

This clone has more than one count but fewer than ten. The CDR3 region is CASSQDTRRGQASNEQYF. In DNA, the CDR3 is TGTGCCAGCAGCCAAGATACACGAAGGGGACAGGCCTCTAACGAGCAGTACTTC. The chain has TRBV3-1 (or the pseudogene TRBV3-2) and TRBJ2-7; 8 bases fit TRBD1. The V gene end was trimmed by 0 bases and the J gene end by 5 bases; junction bases not matched to a gene: 15. CDR1 is LGHDT, CDR2 YNNKEL, per germline (reference sequence). The CDR3 totals 18 residues.

The CDR3 protein is CASSYSLGRLNNEQYF. CDR3 nucleotides: TGTGCCAGCAGTTACTCCCTCGGGAGGCTAAATAACGAGCAGTACTTC. The chain joins TRBV6-5 to TRBJ2-7, with 7 bases identical to TRBD2. The CDR3 loop spans 16 amino acids. Germline V lookup: CDR1 MNHEY, CDR2 SVGAGI. The V gene end was trimmed by 0 bases and the J gene end by 5 bases; junction bases not matched to a gene: 10.

J is TRBJ1-2 and V is TRBV5-4; TRBD1 matches 7 bases. The CDR3 consists of 18 residues. V shed 2 bases, J shed 1 base, and the junction held 14 bases outside the gene matches. Germline assignment: CDR1 SGHNT and CDR2 YYREEE (reference sequence). The CDR3 coding sequence is TGTGCCAGCAGCTTCGAGGGGGCGCCTCAAGGGGGTAACTATGGCTACACCTTC. Translating it yields CASSFEGAPQGGNYGYTF.

The V gene is TRBV19, the J gene TRBJ1-5, with D perhaps matching TRBD1 (5 bases). The CDR3 covers 13 residues. The V end lost 10 bases, the J end lost 4 bases, and 14 bases lay between the germline ends. CDR1 is LNHDA, CDR2 SQIVND, per germline (reference sequence). This CDR3 is CATSWGGNQPQHF. The CDR3, as DNA: TGTGCCACCTCCTGGGGCGGAAATCAGCCCCAGCATTTT.

The genes are TRBV5-4 and TRBJ2-7, with TRBD2 as a possible D gene (5 bases). V dropped 5 bases and J dropped 0 bases, with 15 bases sitting between them. Germline V gives CDR1 SGHNT, CDR2 YYREEE (reference sequence). The CDR3 has 15 residues. This chain's CDR3 is CASSIGESSSYEQYF. Here the CDR3 DNA reads TGTGCCAGCAGTATCGGGGAGTCGAGCTCCTACGAGCAGTACTTC.

This chain uses TRBV7-9 with TRBJ1-5, with a weak D call TRBD1 (5 bases). CDR3 length: 15 residues. Germline loops: CDR1 SEHNR, CDR2 FQNEAQ (reference sequence). The V and J ends lost 1 base and 6 bases respectively, with 13 bases between them. As DNA, the CDR3 is TGTGCCAGCAGCTTAGGTTCTTGGGGGGTTCAGCCCCAGCATTTT. Its protein product is CASSLGSWGVQPQHF.

The gene calls are TRBV5-1 and TRBJ2-5, with no clear D. V lost 2 bases to trimming and J lost 1 base, with 6 bases between them. Germline V CDR1 and CDR2: SGHRS, YFSETQ. The CDR3 covers 13 residues. The CDR3 loop reads CASSLGSQETQYF. CDR3 nucleotides: TGCGCCAGCAGCTTAGGGTCCCAAGAGACCCAGTACTTC.

J is TRBJ2-5 and V is TRBV2; 10 nucleotides align to TRBD1. The germline gives CDR1 SNHLY, CDR2 FYNNEI. This CDR3 spans 14 amino acids. J gave up 9 bases and V 8 bases, and 12 bases lay outside the gene matches. CDR3: CASPGDRGSSPQYF. In DNA, the CDR3 is TGTGCCAGCCCGGGGGACAGGGGCTCCTCGCCCCAGTACTTC. Full variable domain (rest looked up from reference TRBV2 and TRBJ2-5): EPEVTQTPSHQVTQMGQEVILRCVPISNHLYFYWYRQILGQKVEFLVSFYNNEISEKSEIFDDQFSVERPDGSNFTLKIRSTKLEDSAMYFCASPGDRGSSPQYFGPGTRLLVL.

The chain recombines TRBV29-1 with TRBJ2-7; TRBD1 agrees at 7 bases. V lost 6 bases, J lost 2 bases, and 7 bases stayed unmatched. Germline CDR1 is SQVTM and CDR2 is ANQGSEA. This CDR3 contains 13 residues. Here the CDR3 reads CSVSSGQTYEQYF. The CDR3 nucleotides read TGCAGCGTCTCATCGGGACAGACCTACGAGCAGTACTTC.

V and J are TRBV7-3 and TRBJ1-3, with 7 bases lining up with TRBD1. The trim removed 5 bases at V and 1 base at J, leaving 5 bases unmatched. This CDR3 is built from 15 residues. CDR1 is SGHTA and CDR2 is FQGTGA in the germline V gene. Here the CDR3 reads CASSPTGASGNTIYF. The CDR3 DNA follows: TGTGCCAGCAGCCCCACAGGGGCTTCTGGAAACACCATATATTTT.